The next 3 T cell receptor beta chains were all read from a single sample in a study of cytomegalovirus exposure and HLA in healthy donors. Both 60 Vbeta primers and 13 Jbeta primers went into the PCR. Generated by immunoSEQ multiplex PCR, the TCRdb table keeps only in-frame clones and is missing some. The sample lists 90,000 to 130,000 clones, roughly 85% seen once, with roughly 23% in the top ten. The material sequenced was PBMCs. The receptors were sampled from a man aged 30-40 years in good health and CMV-seropositive.

The chain is built from TRBV7-9 and TRBJ1-2, with 7 bases matching TRBD1. This CDR3 comprises 13 residues. In germline, CDR1 is SEHNR, CDR2 FQNEAQ (reference sequence). V was pared by 5 bases and J by 8 bases, with 8 bases of the junction left unmatched. The CDR3 protein is CASSLTGLRGYTF. CDR3 sequence (DNA): TGTGCCAGCAGCCTGACAGGGTTACGGGGCTACACCTTC.

This clone was found a few times. The V call is TRBV4-1, the J call TRBJ1-2, with D perhaps TRBD1 (6 bases). Trimming shortened V by 2 bases and J by 4 bases, and 8 bases separated the two germline ends. CDR3 size: 13 residues. CDR1 MGHRA and CDR2 YSYEKL come from the germline V gene. CDR3 loop: CASSQSQGYGYTF. The DNA for the CDR3 is TGCGCCAGCAGCCAATCACAGGGCTATGGCTACACCTTC.

This clone showed up just once. CDR3 region: CASSLFRTQGYEQYF. The DNA of the CDR3 is TGCGCCAGCAGCTTGTTCAGGACACAAGGCTACGAGCAGTACTTC. The V gene is TRBV5-1, the J gene TRBJ2-7, with D tentatively TRBD1 (5 bases). The V gene lost 1 base and the J gene lost 3 bases, with 14 bases spanning the gap. Germline lookup yields CDR1 SGHRS and CDR2 YFSETQ. This CDR3 region has 15 residues.